This paragraph covers one TCR beta chain sequence. The antigen is undetermined. The data were obtained in a study of T cells in Graves' hyperthyroidism and ophthalmopathy. Findings and caveats of the study: A model using 13 V-J features told ophthalmopathy apart from stable hyperthyroidism.

Patients aged 18 to 65 had newly diagnosed hyperthyroidism of under 2 months' duration. Exclusion followed for patients with uncontrolled infection, other autoimmune disease, pregnancy or lactation. About 9.4 ml fresh peripheral blood yielded the PBMCs. Template material for amplifying TCR beta CDR3 regions consisted of RNA transcripts. When the TCR CDR3 underwent first-round RT-PCR, the HTBI primer set was used. In TCRdb, the multiplex PCR reads were re-called with MiXCR into one record per CDR3 protein. The sample consists of over 200,000 distinct CDR3 sequences, around 19% of them appearing once. V was cut by 2 bases and J by 5 bases, with 12 bases left in between. The germline V gene has CDR1 KGHSH and CDR2 LQKENI. CDR3 length: 15 residues.

Sequenced input: blood. J is TRBJ2-2 and V is TRBV18; weak D call: TRBD2 (6 bases). This sequence was found in a man in his forties with Graves' hyperthyroidism. Here the CDR3 DNA reads TGTGCCAGCTCACCAAGGAGGGGATGGACCGGGGAGCTGTTTTTT. Amino acid sequence: CASSPRRGWTGELFF. Supplemented by reference TRBV18 and TRBJ2-2, the full variable domain reads NAGVMQNPRHLVRRRGQEARLRCSPMKGHSHVYWYRQLPEEGLKFMVYLQKENIIDESGMPKERFSAEFPKEGPSILRIQQVVRGDSAAYFCASSPRRGWTGELFFGEGSRLTVL.